The subject of this entry is one T cell receptor beta chain. With 2 bases clipped from V and 3 bases from J, the junction kept 6 bases outside the gene matches. The CDR3 runs to 15 residues. The germline gives CDR1 SQVTM, CDR2 ANQGSEA. The repertoire was sequenced with immunoSEQ multiplex PCR; TCRdb's copy has only in-frame clones and lacks some. The sample records around 84,000 clones, 95% to 98% being singletons. These data originate in a study of technical replicates of blood from a few donors. The specimen sequenced was T cells isolated from PBMCs. The rearrangement links TRBV29-1 to TRBJ2-7; 11 positions agree with TRBD1. The receptor's source is a human donor in good health. The CDR3 sequence is CSVEFPGQGDYEQYF. CDR3 in DNA: TGCAGCGTTGAATTCCCGGGACAGGGGGACTACGAGCAGTACTTC.